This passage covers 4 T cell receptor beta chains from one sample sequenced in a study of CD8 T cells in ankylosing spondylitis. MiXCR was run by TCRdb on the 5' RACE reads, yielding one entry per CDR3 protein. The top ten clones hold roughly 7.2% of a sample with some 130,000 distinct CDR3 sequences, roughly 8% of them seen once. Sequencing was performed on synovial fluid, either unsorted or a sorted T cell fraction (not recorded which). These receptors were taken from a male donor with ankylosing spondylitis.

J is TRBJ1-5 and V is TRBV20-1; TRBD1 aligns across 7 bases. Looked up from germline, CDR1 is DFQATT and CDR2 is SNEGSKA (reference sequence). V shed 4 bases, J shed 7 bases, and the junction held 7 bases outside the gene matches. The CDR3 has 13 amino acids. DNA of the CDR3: TGCAGTGCTACGACAGGGTCCGGGCAGCCCCAGCATTTT. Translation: CSATTGSGQPQHF.

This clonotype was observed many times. CDR3 in amino acids: CASSGDAFYEQYF. CDR3 nucleotides: TGTGCCAGCAGCGGCGACGCATTTTACGAGCAGTACTTC. This chain links TRBV7-2 with TRBJ2-7; D gene ambiguous. The CDR3 consists of 13 residues. V was clipped by 5 bases and J by 4 bases, with 12 bases between them. Per germline, CDR1 SGHTA and CDR2 FQGNSA.

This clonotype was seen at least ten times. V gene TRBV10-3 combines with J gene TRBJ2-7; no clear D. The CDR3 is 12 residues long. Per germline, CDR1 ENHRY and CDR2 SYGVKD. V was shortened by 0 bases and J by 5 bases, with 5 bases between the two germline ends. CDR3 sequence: CAISESRNEQYF. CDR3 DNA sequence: TGTGCCATCAGTGAGTCGAGAAACGAGCAGTACTTC.

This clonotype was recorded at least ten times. CDR3 loop: CASSKEGPGAGVSDTQYF. The CDR3 DNA reads as TGTGCCAGCAGCAAAGAGGGGCCGGGAGCGGGAGTCTCAGATACGCAGTATTTT. This chain links TRBV21-1 with TRBJ2-3; TRBD2, as called in the table, went unchecked against the DNA. TRBV21-1 is shown as a pseudogene. The CDR3 is 18 amino acids.